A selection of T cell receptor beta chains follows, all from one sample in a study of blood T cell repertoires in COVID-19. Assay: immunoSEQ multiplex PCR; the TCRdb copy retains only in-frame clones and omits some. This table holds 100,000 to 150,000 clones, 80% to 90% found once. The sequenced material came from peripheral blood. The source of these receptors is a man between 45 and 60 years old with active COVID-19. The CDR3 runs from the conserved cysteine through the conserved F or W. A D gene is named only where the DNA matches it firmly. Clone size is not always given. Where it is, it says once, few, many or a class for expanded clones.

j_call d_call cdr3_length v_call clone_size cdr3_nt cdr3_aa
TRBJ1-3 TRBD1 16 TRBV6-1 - TGTGCCAGCAGTGAATTAGCAGGGGGCGCTGGAAACACCATATATTTT CASSELAGGAGNTIYF
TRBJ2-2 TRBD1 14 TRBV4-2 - TGTGCCAGCAGCCGCCGAATTGGGACAGGGGATAGGGTTTTT CASSRRIGTGDRVF
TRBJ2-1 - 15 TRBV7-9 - TGTGCCAGCAGCCCTAGGGGTTCCGCTTACAATGAGCAGTTCTTC CASSPRGSAYNEQFF
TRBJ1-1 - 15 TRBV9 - TGTGCCAGCAGCGTATATGAAGAGGGCTACACTGAAGCTTTCTTT CASSVYEEGYTEAFF
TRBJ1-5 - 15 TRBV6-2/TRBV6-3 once TGTGCCAGCAGTTACGGCTGGGGGGTGAATCAGCCCCAGCATTTT CASSYGWGVNQPQHF
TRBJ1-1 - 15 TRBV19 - TGTGCCAGTAGTATCTTGGGGTGGAGGGACACTGAAGCTTTCTTT CASSILGWRDTEAFF
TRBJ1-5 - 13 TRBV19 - TGTGCCAGTAGTGACTTGCGCAATCAGCCCCAGCATTTT CASSDLRNQPQHF
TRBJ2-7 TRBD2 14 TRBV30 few TGTGCCTGGAGTGTACCCGGCAGGGACTATGAGCAGTACTTC CAWSVPGRDYEQYF
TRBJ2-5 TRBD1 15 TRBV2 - TGTGCCAGCGGACAAACAGGGGCAGGGCAAGAGACCCAGTACTTC CASGQTGAGQETQYF
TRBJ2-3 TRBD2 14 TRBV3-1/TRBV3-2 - TGTGCCAGCAGCCCCGGACTAGCCACAGATACGCAGTATTTT CASSPGLATDTQYF
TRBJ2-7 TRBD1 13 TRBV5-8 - TGTGCCAGCAGCTTGTTACAGGGGGGCGAGCAGTACTTC CASSLLQGGEQYF
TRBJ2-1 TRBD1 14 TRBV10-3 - TGTGCCATCATGGGGGACAGGGCCGGCCATGAGCAGTTCTTC CAIMGDRAGHEQFF
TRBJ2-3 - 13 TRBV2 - TGTGCCAAGGGGTCGGGGGGCACAGATACGCAGTATTTT CAKGSGGTDTQYF
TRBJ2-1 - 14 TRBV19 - TGTGCCAGTAGTATACTAGAGTCCTACAATGAGCAGTTCTTC CASSILESYNEQFF
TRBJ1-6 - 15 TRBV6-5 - TGTGCCTCCCGCCCTACAAGACTGGATAATTCACCCCTCCACTTT CASRPTRLDNSPLHF
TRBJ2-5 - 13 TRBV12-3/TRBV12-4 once TGTGCCACCACCCGGGGGAGCCAAGAGACCCAGTACTTC CATTRGSQETQYF
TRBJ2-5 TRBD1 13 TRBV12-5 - TGTGCTAGTGGATGGGACAGGGGGGAGACCCAGTACTTC CASGWDRGETQYF
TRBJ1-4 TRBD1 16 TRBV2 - TGTGCCAGCAGCTGGCAAGCAGGGGGCTTGGGTGAAAAACTGTTTTTT CASSWQAGGLGEKLFF
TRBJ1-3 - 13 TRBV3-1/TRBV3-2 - TGTGCCAGCAGCTTCAGGGATCGAAACACCATATATTTT CASSFRDRNTIYF
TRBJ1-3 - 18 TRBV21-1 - TGTGCCAGCAGCAAAAAGGGCGACAGGGCAAGATCTGGAAACACCATATATTTT CASSKKGDRARSGNTIYF
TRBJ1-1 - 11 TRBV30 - TGTGCCTGGAGTGCACGAGCTGAAGCTTTCTTT CAWSARAEAFF
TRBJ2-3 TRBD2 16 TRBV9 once TGTGCCAGCAGCGTAGCTGGCGGGGGGTCCACAGATACGCAGTATTTT CASSVAGGGSTDTQYF
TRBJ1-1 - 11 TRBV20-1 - TGCAGTGCTCGCCCAGGAACTGAAGCTTTCTTT CSARPGTEAFF
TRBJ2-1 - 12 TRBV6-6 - TGTGCCAGCAGACAGAATCCCAATGAGCAGTTCTTC CASRQNPNEQFF
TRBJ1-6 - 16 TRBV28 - TGTGCCAGCAGTTCCCAGGCCAGCTCCTATAATTCACCCCTCCACTTT CASSSQASSYNSPLHF
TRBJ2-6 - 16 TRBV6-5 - TGTGCCAGCAGTTCAACAGTTACCCTAGGGGCCAACGTCCTGACTTTC CASSSTVTLGANVLTF
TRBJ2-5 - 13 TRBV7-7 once TGTGCTAGCAGCTTGGGAGCTCAAGAGACCCAGTACTTC CASSLGAQETQYF
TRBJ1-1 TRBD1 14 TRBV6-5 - TGTGCCAGCAGAGGTGGACAGGGGCGAGCTGAAGCTTTCTTT CASRGGQGRAEAFF
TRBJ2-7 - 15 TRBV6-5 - TGTGCCAGCAGTTTCAACCGGGACACTGCCTACGAGCAGTACTTC CASSFNRDTAYEQYF
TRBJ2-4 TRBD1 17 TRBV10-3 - TGTGCCATCCGATTGCCCCCGGTCACACAGGGGGAAGCAACTAAGTACTTC CAIRLPPVTQGEATKYF
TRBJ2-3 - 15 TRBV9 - TGTGCCAGCAGCACACGAGGGGGGGGCACAGATACGCAGTATTTT CASSTRGGGTDTQYF
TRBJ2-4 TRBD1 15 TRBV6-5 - TGTGCCAGCAAAGGGACAGGGGTTGTCAAAAACATTCAGTACTTC CASKGTGVVKNIQYF
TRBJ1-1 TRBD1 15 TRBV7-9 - TGTGCCAGCAGCTTAGCCGGGACAGGGGAACTGGGAGCTTTCTTT CASSLAGTGELGAFF
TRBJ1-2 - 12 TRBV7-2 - TGTGCCAGCAGCCCGCGACAGGATAGCTACACCTTC CASSPRQDSYTF
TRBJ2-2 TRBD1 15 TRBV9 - TGTGCCAGTAGCACAGGGGAATGGAGCGCCGGGGAGCTGTTTTTT CASSTGEWSAGELFF
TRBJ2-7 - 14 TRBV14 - TGTGCCAGCAGCCAAGATTGGCAATTCGACGAGCAGTACTTC CASSQDWQFDEQYF
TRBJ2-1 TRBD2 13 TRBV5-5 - TGTGCCAGCAGTGTAGCGGGCAACAATGAGCAGTTCTTC CASSVAGNNEQFF
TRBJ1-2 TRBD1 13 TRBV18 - TGTGCCAGCTCCAGGGACAGGGGAGATGGCTACACCTTC CASSRDRGDGYTF
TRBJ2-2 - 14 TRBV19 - TGTGCCAGTAGTAGCGGGGCTGTCACCGGGGAGCTGTTTTTT CASSSGAVTGELFF
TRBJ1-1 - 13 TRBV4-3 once TGCGCCAGCAGCTCCATCGAGGGCGCTGAAGCTTTCTTT CASSSIEGAEAFF
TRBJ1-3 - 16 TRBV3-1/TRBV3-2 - TGTGCCAGCAGCCGGGGGGGGTTTTACTCTGGAAACACCATATATTTT CASSRGGFYSGNTIYF
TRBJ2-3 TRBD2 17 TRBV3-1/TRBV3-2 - TGTGCCAGCAGCCAACGGTTAGCGGGGGGAGTGACAGATACGCAGTATTTT CASSQRLAGGVTDTQYF
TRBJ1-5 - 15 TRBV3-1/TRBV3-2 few TGTGCCAGCAGCCTAACAGGGAATAGCAATCAGCCCCAGCATTTT CASSLTGNSNQPQHF
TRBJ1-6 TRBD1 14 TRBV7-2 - TGTGCCAGCAGCCGCCAGGGGGCGAATTCACCCCTCCACTTT CASSRQGANSPLHF